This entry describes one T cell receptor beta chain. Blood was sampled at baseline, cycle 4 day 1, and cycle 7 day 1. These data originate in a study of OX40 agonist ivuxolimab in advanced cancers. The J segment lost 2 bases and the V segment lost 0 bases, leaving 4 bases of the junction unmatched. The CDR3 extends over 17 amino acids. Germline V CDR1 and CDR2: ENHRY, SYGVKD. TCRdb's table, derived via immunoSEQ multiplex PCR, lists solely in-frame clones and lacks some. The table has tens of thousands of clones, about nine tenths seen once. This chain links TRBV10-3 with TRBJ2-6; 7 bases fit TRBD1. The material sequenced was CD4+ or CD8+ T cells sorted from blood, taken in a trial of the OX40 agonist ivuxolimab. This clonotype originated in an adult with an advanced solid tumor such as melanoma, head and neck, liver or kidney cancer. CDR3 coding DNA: TGTGCCATCAGTGAGTCACAGGGGATAACTGGGGCCAACGTCCTGACTTTC. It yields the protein CAISESQGITGANVLTF.